This T cell receptor beta chain is from a study of OX40 agonist ivuxolimab in advanced cancers. Overall study results and limits: Low clonal expansion, among the lowest seen, marked partial responders at 0.1-3.0 mg/kg. CD8+ T cells were the subset that, on average, had more expanded clones than CD4+. Researchers did not determine the expanded peripheral T cells' antigen specificity.

Autoimmune disease history or systemic immunosuppression meant exclusion. Comment on this clone: Its antigen remains unidentified.

The V gene lost 4 bases and the J gene lost 5 bases, with 17 bases spanning the gap. CDR1 is SGHRS, CDR2 YFSETQ, per germline. The CDR3 runs 15 residues. Libraries were prepared by immunoSEQ multiplex PCR; TCRdb keeps only in-frame clonotypes and omits some of them. This sample has under 45,000 clones, with about 83% found just once. The source is an adult with an advanced solid tumor such as melanoma, head and neck, liver or kidney cancer. Specimen: CD4+ or CD8+ T cells sorted from blood, collected in a trial of the OX40 agonist ivuxolimab. This chain connects TRBV5-1 to TRBJ2-3, with D uncertain. The CDR3: CASSAGRRSGDTQYF. Written as DNA, the CDR3 is TGCGCCAGCAGCGCCGGGCGTCGCTCGGGAGATACGCAGTATTTT.